What follows are 16 T cell receptor beta chains derived from one specimen sequenced in a study of cytomegalovirus exposure and HLA in healthy donors. PCR involved 60 Vbeta and 13 Jbeta primers. Sequencing was performed with immunoSEQ multiplex PCR; in TCRdb, only in-frame clones are kept and a portion is missing. This table holds fewer than 150,000 clones, roughly 80% found once. Sequencing used PBMCs. All receptors derive from a man aged 40-49 years in good health and CMV-seropositive.

The chain carries TRBV15 and TRBJ2-5; the D gene is possibly TRBD1 (7 bases). The J call is uncertain, as TRBJ2-7 better fits the DNA end. CDR3 size: 15 residues. The V gene's germline CDR1 is LNHNV and CDR2 YYDKDF (reference sequence). The CDR3: CATSRDQGGSYEQYF. The DNA of the CDR3 is TGTGCCACCAGCAGAGATCAGGGGGGCTCCTACGAGCAGTACTTC.

The genes are TRBV19 and TRBJ1-5; 10 nucleotides line up with TRBD1. The V gene end was trimmed by 10 bases and the J gene end by 1 base; junction bases not matched to a gene: 4. There are 14 residues in the CDR3. Per the germline V gene, CDR1 is LNHDA and CDR2 is SQIVND (reference sequence). CDR3 in amino acids: CATRDRGSNQPQHF. DNA for the CDR3: TGTGCCACCAGGGACAGGGGAAGCAATCAGCCCCAGCATTTT.

The V gene is TRBV27, the J gene TRBJ2-7; a possible D gene is TRBD1 (5 bases). The CDR3 loop spans 16 amino acids. Germline V CDR1 and CDR2: MNHEY, SMNVEV (reference sequence). V lost 5 bases and J 5 bases, leaving 22 bases between the germline ends. CDR3 DNA: TGTGCCAGCAGTCCGACGGACATGCTGATAATGAACGAGCAGTACTTC. This codes for CASSPTDMLIMNEQYF.

The J gene is TRBJ2-7, the V gene TRBV12-2; the table's D gene call, TRBD2, was not cross checked with the DNA. TRBV12-2 is annotated as a pseudogene. This CDR3 contains 15 residues. For the CDR3, the DNA is TGTGCAAGTCGCTATAGCGGGAGGGCCCCCTACGAGCAGTACTTC. Translated, it gives CASRYSGRAPYEQYF.

This chain uses TRBV27 with TRBJ1-2; the D gene is possibly TRBD1 (6 bases). Germline CDR1 and CDR2: MNHEY and SMNVEV (reference sequence). CDR3 size: 14 residues. V lost 5 bases to trimming and J lost 8 bases, with 18 bases between them. The CDR3 spells CASSIHSGVPGYTF. Written as DNA, the CDR3 is TGTGCCAGCAGTATACACTCAGGGGTACCAGGCTACACCTTC.

V usage is TRBV19 and J usage is TRBJ2-1; a possible D gene is TRBD1 (5 bases). This CDR3 region has 10 residues. The germline V and J ends were trimmed by 8 bases and 8 bases, with 7 bases remaining between them. Germline CDR1 reads LNHDA; CDR2 reads SQIVND (reference sequence). The CDR3 spells CASWTYEQFF. CDR3 coding DNA: TGTGCCAGTTGGACATATGAGCAGTTCTTC.

This clone appeared many times. The rearrangement links TRBV10-3 to TRBJ1-5; TRBD1 is a possible D gene (6 bases). V was cut by 4 bases and J by 0 bases, with 10 bases left in between. This CDR3 region has 15 residues. Germline CDR1 reads ENHRY; CDR2 reads SYGVKD. The CDR3 loop is CAISVGDNSNQPQHF. The CDR3 region has the DNA TGTGCCATCAGTGTAGGGGACAATAGCAATCAGCCCCAGCATTTT.

This chain links TRBV21-1 with TRBJ2-6; the tabulated D call, TRBD1, remains unverified against the DNA. TRBV21-1 is deemed a pseudogene. The CDR3 extends over 17 amino acids. The CDR3 DNA reads TGTGCCAGCAGCACCCTGAACAGGTTCGCTGGGGCCAACGTCCTGACTTTC. This translates into CASSTLNRFAGANVLTF.

The chain is built from TRBV5-4 and TRBJ2-5; 12 nucleotides agree with TRBD2. The germline CDR1 and CDR2 sequences are SGHNT and YYREEE (reference sequence). The CDR3 extends over 17 amino acids. Trimming cost V 0 bases and J 1 base; bases outside gene matches: 4. CDR3 loop: CASSLDGLAGPQETQYF. CDR3 bases: TGTGCCAGCAGCTTGGACGGACTAGCGGGACCCCAAGAGACCCAGTACTTC.

V and J are TRBV4-3 and TRBJ1-2; D is uncertain. Germline V CDR1 and CDR2: LGHNA, YSLEER. Between the trimmed V and J ends, which lost 0 bases and 5 bases, there was a span of 7 bases. This CDR3 has 13 residues. This CDR3 is CASSQDLQYGYTF. DNA for the CDR3: TGCGCCAGCAGCCAAGATTTACAGTATGGCTACACCTTC.

This sequence joins TRBV5-6 and TRBJ2-7; TRBD2 matches 7 bases. The V and J ends lost 2 bases and 2 bases, in that order; junction bases with no gene match: 1. CDR3 length: 13 amino acids. From germline, CDR1 is SGHDT and CDR2 YYEEEE. CDR3 coding DNA: TGTGCCAGCAGCTTCGGGGGGACCTACGAGCAGTACTTC. Its translation is CASSFGGTYEQYF.

The V call is TRBV5-6, the J call TRBJ2-2; TRBD1 agrees at 11 bases. Looked up from germline, CDR1 is SGHDT and CDR2 is YYEEEE. Unmatched junction bases numbered 4, after V lost 4 bases and J lost 5 bases. The CDR3 consists of 15 residues. The CDR3 DNA reads as TGTGCCAGCAGCGCCGGGACAGGGGGGACCGGGGAGCTGTTTTTT. Protein: CASSAGTGGTGELFF.

The chain recombines TRBV7-2 with TRBJ2-2; 7 bases are a match to TRBD1. CDR1 SGHTA and CDR2 FQGNSA come from the germline V gene. This CDR3 has 15 amino acids. Trimming at V came to 5 bases and at J to 0 bases, leaving 3 bases not matched to a gene. The CDR3 reads CASSHRGPNTGELFF. CDR3 nucleotides: TGTGCCAGCAGCCACAGGGGTCCGAACACCGGGGAGCTGTTTTTT.

The chain links TRBV5-8 to TRBJ2-7; TRBD2 matches 10 bases. Per germline, CDR1 SGHTS and CDR2 YDEGEE. CDR3 length: 14 amino acids. The junction had 5 bases not matched to a gene; V was cut back by 6 bases and J by 2 bases. CDR3 nucleotides: TGTGCCAGCAAGCCTAGCGGGAGCCCCTACGAGCAGTACTTC. It translates to CASKPSGSPYEQYF.

The chain recombines TRBV4-2 with TRBJ2-5, with 14 bases fitting TRBD2. This CDR3 has 17 amino acids. CDR1 is LGHNA and CDR2 is YNFKEQ in the germline V gene. With 0 bases clipped from V and 4 bases from J, the junction kept 4 bases outside the gene matches. The CDR3 coding sequence is TGTGCCAGCAGCCAAGACAAGACTAGCGGGAGGGTAGAGACCCAGTACTTC. Translation gives CASSQDKTSGRVETQYF.

The J gene is TRBJ2-5, the V gene TRBV5-8, with 9 bases matching TRBD1. This CDR3 has 16 amino acids. Germline CDR1 reads SGHTS; CDR2 reads YDEGEE. Unmatched junction bases numbered 8, after V lost 1 base and J lost 4 bases. Here the CDR3 reads CASSLSWDRDGETQYF. In DNA, the CDR3 is TGTGCCAGCAGCTTGAGCTGGGACAGGGATGGAGAGACCCAGTACTTC.